The entry that follows covers one T cell receptor (beta chain) sequence. No antigen is known for it. These data are taken from a study of T cells after yellow fever vaccination. Study-wide points: The secondary response showed a weaker magnitude and a faster peak, day 5 versus 15.

The V end was cut by 4 bases, the J end by 0 bases, with 10 bases between. The CDR3 length is 15 residues. Germline CDR1 reads SEHNR; CDR2 reads FQNEAQ (reference sequence). 5'RACE template switching produced TCR cDNA carrying a universal primer site and UMIs. TCRdb reanalysed the 5' RACE reads using MiXCR and keeps one entry per CDR3 protein. The sample yields about 320,000 distinct CDR3 sequences, around 10% seen once. The source was CD4+ T cells sorted from PBMCs, collected 45 days after the yellow fever booster vaccination. The genes are TRBV7-9 and TRBJ2-1; D not resolved. The receptor was isolated from a man younger than 30 who received the YFV17D yellow fever vaccine. The CDR3 DNA is TGTGCCAGCAGCTCCTCAAGGGACTCCTACAATGAGCAGTTCTTC. This translates into CASSSSRDSYNEQFF.